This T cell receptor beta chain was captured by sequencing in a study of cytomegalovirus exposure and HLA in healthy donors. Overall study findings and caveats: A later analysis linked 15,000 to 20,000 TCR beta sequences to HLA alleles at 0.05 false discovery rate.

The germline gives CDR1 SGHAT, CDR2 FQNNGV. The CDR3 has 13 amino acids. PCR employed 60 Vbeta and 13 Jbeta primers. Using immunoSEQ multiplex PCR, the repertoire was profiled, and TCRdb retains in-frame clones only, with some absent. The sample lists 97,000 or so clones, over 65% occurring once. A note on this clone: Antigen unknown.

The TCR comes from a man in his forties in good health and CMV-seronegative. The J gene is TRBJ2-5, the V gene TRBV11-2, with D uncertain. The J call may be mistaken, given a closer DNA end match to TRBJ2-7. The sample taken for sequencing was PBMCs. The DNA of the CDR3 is TGTGCCAGCAGCTCCCTACCATACTACGAGCAGTACTTC. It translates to CASSSLPYYEQYF.